Sequencing of this T cell receptor beta chain was carried out in a study of blood T cell repertoires in COVID-19. Germline V CDR1 and CDR2: GTSNPN, SVGIG (reference sequence). The V end lost 2 bases, the J end lost 5 bases, and 10 bases lay between the germline ends. This CDR3 spans 13 amino acids. The assay was immunoSEQ multiplex PCR, and TCRdb's table has in-frame clones only and misses some. Here the sample spans around 75,000 clones, around 89% being singletons. There are a few counts of this clone. Sequencing was performed on peripheral blood. The origin of this receptor is a man in his sixties with acute or convalescent COVID-19. The chain recombines TRBV30 with TRBJ1-5; weak D call: TRBD1 (5 bases). The CDR3 loop reads CAWSPGLDQPQHF. The CDR3 DNA is TGTGCCTGGAGTCCGGGACTGGATCAGCCCCAGCATTTT.